The rows below give T cell receptor beta chains drawn from one sample of a study of T cells in Graves' hyperthyroidism and ophthalmopathy. TCRdb passed the multiplex PCR reads through MiXCR, listing each CDR3 protein once. The data hold a few hundred thousand distinct CDR3 sequences, with 11% to 15% observed a single time. Material for sequencing was blood. The receptor set was obtained from a middle-aged woman with Graves' hyperthyroidism. Both conserved end residues are trimmed from each CDR3. A D gene is named only where the DNA matches it firmly. Expanded clones get a size class; other rows say once, few or many, or leave the size out.

d_call: -
v_call: TRBV2
j_call: TRBJ2-5
clone_size: many
cdr3_aa: ASSEGGRGQTQY

d_call: -
v_call: TRBV4-1
j_call: TRBJ2-1
clone_size: few
cdr3_aa: ASSQGDWRDKF

d_call: TRBD2
v_call: TRBV27
j_call: TRBJ2-7
clone_size: -
cdr3_aa: ASSSPLAGAYEQY

d_call: -
v_call: TRBV9
j_call: TRBJ2-1
clone_size: once
cdr3_aa: ASSVELVGAEQF

d_call: TRBD1
v_call: TRBV12-3/TRBV12-4
j_call: TRBJ1-2
clone_size: few
cdr3_aa: ASSQTGTGRLYGYT

d_call: -
v_call: TRBV7-2
j_call: TRBJ2-7
clone_size: once
cdr3_aa: ASSPGEPRYEQY

d_call: TRBD2
v_call: TRBV9
j_call: TRBJ2-1
clone_size: few
cdr3_aa: ASSVSDETSGRARHEQF

d_call: -
v_call: TRBV11-3
j_call: TRBJ2-7
clone_size: many
cdr3_aa: ASMGENGAHEQY

d_call: TRBD2
v_call: TRBV9
j_call: TRBJ2-1
clone_size: many
cdr3_aa: ASSVGSSGSNEQF

d_call: -
v_call: TRBV5-1
j_call: TRBJ2-5
clone_size: -
cdr3_aa: ASSLQDPGETQY

d_call: TRBD1
v_call: TRBV20-1
j_call: TRBJ1-2
clone_size: many
cdr3_aa: SARNPQGGDGYT

d_call: -
v_call: TRBV2
j_call: TRBJ1-4
clone_size: -
cdr3_aa: ASRASSGSINEKLF

d_call: TRBD1
v_call: TRBV7-2
j_call: TRBJ2-4
clone_size: many
cdr3_aa: ASSAGQGLAKNIQY

d_call: -
v_call: TRBV24-1
j_call: TRBJ2-3
clone_size: few
cdr3_aa: ATSDFSGDPQDTQY

d_call: TRBD2
v_call: TRBV5-1
j_call: TRBJ2-1
clone_size: few
cdr3_aa: ASSFMTSGDYNEQF

d_call: -
v_call: TRBV6-1
j_call: TRBJ2-7
clone_size: many
cdr3_aa: ASSEARTFSYEQY

d_call: TRBD1
v_call: TRBV10-3
j_call: TRBJ2-7
clone_size: -
cdr3_aa: ADQGARNEQY

d_call: TRBD2
v_call: TRBV28
j_call: TRBJ2-7
clone_size: -
cdr3_aa: ASSLSGRAPPSYEQY

d_call: -
v_call: TRBV5-4
j_call: TRBJ1-1
clone_size: few
cdr3_aa: ASSPDRLTEAF

d_call: TRBD1
v_call: TRBV19
j_call: TRBJ2-7
clone_size: -
cdr3_aa: ASSIGGTAFIYEQY

d_call: -
v_call: TRBV28
j_call: TRBJ1-5
clone_size: -
cdr3_aa: ASSRTQVYSNQPQH

d_call: -
v_call: TRBV2
j_call: TRBJ2-1
clone_size: many
cdr3_aa: ASSEARGSRGGNEQF

d_call: TRBD1
v_call: TRBV5-1
j_call: TRBJ2-3
clone_size: many
cdr3_aa: ASSFAGQGLDTQY

d_call: TRBD1
v_call: TRBV2
j_call: TRBJ1-1
clone_size: -
cdr3_aa: ASSQGGETEAF

d_call: -
v_call: TRBV12-3/TRBV12-4
j_call: TRBJ1-5
clone_size: -
cdr3_aa: ASSYRDGQPQH

d_call: -
v_call: TRBV30
j_call: TRBJ2-1
clone_size: many
cdr3_aa: AWSAGLTYNEQF

d_call: -
v_call: TRBV20-1
j_call: TRBJ2-7
clone_size: many
cdr3_aa: SARVPGTFYEQY

d_call: -
v_call: TRBV20-1
j_call: TRBJ2-7
clone_size: many
cdr3_aa: SARAPDYLYEQY

d_call: TRBD2
v_call: TRBV28
j_call: TRBJ2-1
clone_size: many
cdr3_aa: ASTRQLTSGRNEQF

d_call: -
v_call: TRBV10-3
j_call: TRBJ2-5
clone_size: many
cdr3_aa: AISEILRATEETQY

d_call: -
v_call: TRBV5-1
j_call: TRBJ2-3
clone_size: many
cdr3_aa: ASSLANTSPATDTQY

d_call: TRBD1
v_call: TRBV30
j_call: TRBJ1-1
clone_size: many
cdr3_aa: AWSVQGDTEAF

d_call: -
v_call: TRBV2
j_call: TRBJ2-1
clone_size: many
cdr3_aa: ASSTDSYNEQF

d_call: TRBD1
v_call: TRBV7-2
j_call: TRBJ2-5
clone_size: many
cdr3_aa: ASSFLTGTGQETQY

d_call: TRBD2
v_call: TRBV6-2/TRBV6-3
j_call: TRBJ2-3
clone_size: -
cdr3_aa: ASSQGLAGPSSTDTQY

d_call: TRBD2
v_call: TRBV6-1
j_call: TRBJ2-7
clone_size: many
cdr3_aa: ASGPSGRSSYEQY

d_call: -
v_call: TRBV5-1
j_call: TRBJ1-1
clone_size: many
cdr3_aa: ASSLYDTRNTEAF

d_call: -
v_call: TRBV6-1
j_call: TRBJ2-7
clone_size: many
cdr3_aa: ASSSHPSDEQY

d_call: TRBD2
v_call: TRBV20-1
j_call: TRBJ2-1
clone_size: many
cdr3_aa: SASSAGDHEQF